A single TCR beta chain is shown here with its context. As yet, its antigen is unknown. The data originate from a study of OX40 agonist ivuxolimab in advanced cancers. Study details: Patient treatment consisted of intravenous ivuxolimab administration every 2 weeks at 0.01 to 10 mg/kg. Study-level points and caveats: Specificity for antigen went undetermined in the expanded peripheral T cells.

The CDR3 is 15 residues long. Germline CDR1 reads SGHTA; CDR2 reads FQGTGA. V gave up 5 bases and J gave up 0 bases; unmatched junction bases: 6. Only in-frame clones appear in the TCRdb table, and some are missing; sequencing was by immunoSEQ multiplex PCR. This repertoire shows roughly 110,000 clones, approximately 89% found once; its top ten account for 1% to 1.5%. V and J are TRBV7-3 and TRBJ1-2; the match to TRBD1 covers 7 bases. The source of this sequence is an adult with an advanced solid tumor such as melanoma, head and neck, liver or kidney cancer. The material was CD4+ or CD8+ T cells sorted from blood, obtained in a trial of the OX40 agonist ivuxolimab. As DNA, the CDR3 is TGTGCCAGCAGCCCACAGGGACAGACTAACTATGGCTACACCTTC. Its protein product is CASSPQGQTNYGYTF.